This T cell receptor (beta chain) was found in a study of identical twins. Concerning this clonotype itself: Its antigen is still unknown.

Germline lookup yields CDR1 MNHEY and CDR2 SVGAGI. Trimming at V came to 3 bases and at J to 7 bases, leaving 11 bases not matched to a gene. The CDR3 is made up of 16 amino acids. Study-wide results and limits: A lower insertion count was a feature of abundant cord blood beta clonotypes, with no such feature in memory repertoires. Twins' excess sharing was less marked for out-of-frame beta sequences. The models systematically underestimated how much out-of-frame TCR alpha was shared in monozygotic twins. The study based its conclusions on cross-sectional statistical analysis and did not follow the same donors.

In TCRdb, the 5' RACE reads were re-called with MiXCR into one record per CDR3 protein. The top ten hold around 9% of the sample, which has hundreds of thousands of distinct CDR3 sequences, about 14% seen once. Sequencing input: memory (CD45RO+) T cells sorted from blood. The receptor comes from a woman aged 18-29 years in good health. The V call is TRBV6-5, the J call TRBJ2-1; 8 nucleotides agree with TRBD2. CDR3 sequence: CASSYRVSGRRNEQFF. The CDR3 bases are TGTGCCAGCAGTTATAGGGTCAGCGGGAGAAGGAATGAGCAGTTCTTC.